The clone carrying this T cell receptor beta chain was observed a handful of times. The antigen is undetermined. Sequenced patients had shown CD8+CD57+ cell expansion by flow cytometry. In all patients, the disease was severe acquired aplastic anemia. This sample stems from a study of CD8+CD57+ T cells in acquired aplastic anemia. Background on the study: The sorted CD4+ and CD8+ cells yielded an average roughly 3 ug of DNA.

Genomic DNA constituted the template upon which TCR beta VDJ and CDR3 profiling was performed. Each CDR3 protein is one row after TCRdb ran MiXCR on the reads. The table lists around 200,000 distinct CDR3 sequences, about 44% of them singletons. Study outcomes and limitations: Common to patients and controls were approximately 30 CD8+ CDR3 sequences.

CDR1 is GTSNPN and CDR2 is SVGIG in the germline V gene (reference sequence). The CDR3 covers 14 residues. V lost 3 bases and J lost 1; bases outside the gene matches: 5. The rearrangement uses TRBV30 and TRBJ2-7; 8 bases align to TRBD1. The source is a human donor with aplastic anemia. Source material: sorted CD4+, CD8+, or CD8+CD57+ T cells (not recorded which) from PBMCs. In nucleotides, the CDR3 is TGTGCCTGGAGCCTAACAGGGGGGTCCTACGAGCAGTACTTC. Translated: CAWSLTGGSYEQYF.